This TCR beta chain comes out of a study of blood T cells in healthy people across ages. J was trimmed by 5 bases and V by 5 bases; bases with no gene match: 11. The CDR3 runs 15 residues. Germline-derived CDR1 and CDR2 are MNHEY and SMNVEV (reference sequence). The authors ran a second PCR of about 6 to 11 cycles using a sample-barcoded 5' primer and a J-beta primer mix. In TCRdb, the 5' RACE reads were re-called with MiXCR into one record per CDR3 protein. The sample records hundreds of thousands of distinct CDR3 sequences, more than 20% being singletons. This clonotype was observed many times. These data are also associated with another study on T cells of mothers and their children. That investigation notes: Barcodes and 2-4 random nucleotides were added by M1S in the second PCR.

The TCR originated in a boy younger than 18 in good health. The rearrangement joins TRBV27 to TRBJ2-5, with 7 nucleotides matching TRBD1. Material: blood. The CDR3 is CASSPRQGRLETQYF. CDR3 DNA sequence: TGTGCCAGCAGTCCACGACAGGGACGTTTGGAGACCCAGTACTTC.